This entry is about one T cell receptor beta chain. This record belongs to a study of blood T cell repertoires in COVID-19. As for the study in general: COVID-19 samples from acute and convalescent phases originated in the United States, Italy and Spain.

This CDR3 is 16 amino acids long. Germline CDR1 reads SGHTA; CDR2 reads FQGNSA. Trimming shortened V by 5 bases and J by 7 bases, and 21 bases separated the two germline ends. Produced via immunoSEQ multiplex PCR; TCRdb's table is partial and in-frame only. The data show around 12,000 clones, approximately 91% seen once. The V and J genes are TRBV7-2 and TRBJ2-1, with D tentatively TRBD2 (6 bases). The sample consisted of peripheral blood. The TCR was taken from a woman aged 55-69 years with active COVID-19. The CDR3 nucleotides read TGTGCCAGCAGCCCAGAGGCTAGTTATGGGGGGAATGAGCAGTTCTTC. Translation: CASSPEASYGGNEQFF.